The 16 T cell receptor beta chains below were found in one sample sequenced in a study of vaccination and CD4 T cells after COVID-19. Treatment: roughly ten-day PBMC culture with coronavirus spike peptide pools or control peptides (ViraFEST assay). For these TCRs, the target antigens are not known. The Oncomine TCR Beta short-read assay generated sequence data from the DNA of cultured CD4+ T cells. TCRdb analysed the PCR reads with MiXCR anew, one entry per CDR3 protein. The sample consists of about 17,000 distinct CDR3 sequences, roughly 45% of them appearing once. Sample: CD4+ T cells from blood, cultured in vitro, taken before SARS-CoV-2 vaccination. These receptors were taken from a human donor who had recovered from COVID-19.

This chain joins TRBV7-7 and TRBJ2-2; the match to TRBD1 covers 10 bases. V was pared by 5 bases and J by 6 bases, with 12 bases of the junction left unmatched. CDR3 length: 17 residues. In germline, CDR1 is SSHAT, CDR2 FNYEAQ (reference sequence). In nucleotides, the CDR3 is TGTGCCAGCAGCCCTAATACCGGGACAGGGGTTCCCGGGGAGCTGTTTTTT. Translating it yields CASSPNTGTGVPGELFF.

The chain has TRBV7-2 and TRBJ2-3; D is unresolved. The CDR3 runs 14 residues. V was cut by 1 base and J by 4 bases, with 9 bases left in between. Per germline, CDR1 SGHTA and CDR2 FQGNSA. The CDR3 coding sequence is TGTGCCAGCAGCTTAGGTCCAGCCGCAGATACGCAGTATTTT. Amino acids: CASSLGPAADTQYF.

This clonotype was seen only a few times. The rearrangement joins TRBV24-1 to TRBJ2-3; D remains ambiguous. This CDR3 spans 15 amino acids. Germline CDR1 KGHDR, CDR2 SFDVKD. Trimming stripped 2 bases from V and 6 bases from J, with 14 bases between. The chain's CDR3 is CATSDSAVALDTQYF. DNA of the CDR3: TGTGCCACCAGTGATTCGGCGGTAGCTTTGGATACGCAGTATTTT.

The chain employs TRBV19 and TRBJ2-5; possible D gene TRBD1, 5 bases. Germline V gives CDR1 LNHDA, CDR2 SQIVND (reference sequence). CDR3 length: 15 residues. V dropped 2 bases and J dropped 2 bases, with 12 bases sitting between them. The CDR3 region is CASSIQSKGQETQYF. CDR3 nucleotide sequence: TGTGCCAGTAGTATACAGTCCAAGGGGCAAGAGACCCAGTACTTC.

The chain recombines TRBV19 with TRBJ2-2; no reliable D call. The CDR3 runs 15 residues. The ends were cut back, 5 bases at V and 7 bases at J, with 17 bases in the middle. Germline lookup yields CDR1 LNHDA and CDR2 SQIVND (reference sequence). The CDR3 nucleotides are TGTGCCAGTAGTCATAGGTCGCAGGTAGTCGGGGAGCTGTTTTTT. Translating it yields CASSHRSQVVGELFF.

This clonotype was seen a handful of times. CDR3: CSARDPLLGLSQETQYF. For the CDR3, the DNA is TGCAGTGCACGAGACCCGCTCCTCGGACTATCTCAAGAGACCCAGTACTTC. The chain has TRBV20-1 and TRBJ2-5; maybe TRBD2 (6 bases). The CDR3 loop spans 17 amino acids. Trimming took off 6 bases at V and 2 bases at J, with 25 bases between the two ends. From germline, CDR1 is DFQATT and CDR2 SNEGSKA (reference sequence).

In this sample, this clonotype turned up a few times. This chain links TRBV10-2 with TRBJ1-5, with 7 bases fitting TRBD1. The trim removed 7 bases at V and 4 bases at J, leaving 7 bases unmatched. Germline CDR1 and CDR2: WSHSY and SAAADI. CDR3 length: 14 amino acids. The CDR3 spells CASNPGQINQPQHF. In nucleotides, the CDR3 is TGCGCCAGCAACCCGGGACAGATAAATCAGCCCCAGCATTTT.

J is TRBJ1-2 and V is TRBV27; D remains unclear. With 4 bases removed from V and 0 bases from J, the gap between germline ends came to 6 bases. The germline V gene has CDR1 MNHEY and CDR2 SMNVEV (reference sequence). The CDR3 has 13 amino acids. CDR3 sequence: CASSSSANYGYTF. For the CDR3, the DNA is TGTGCCAGCAGTTCCTCAGCTAACTATGGCTACACCTTC.

This clonotype turned up a few times. The chain combines TRBV27 with TRBJ1-1; D gene unclear. This CDR3 is built from 13 residues. Trimming took off 4 bases at V and 3 bases at J, with 9 bases between the two ends. Germline CDR1 is MNHEY and CDR2 is SMNVEV (reference sequence). The CDR3 protein is CASSSNPDTEAFF. The CDR3 bases are TGTGCCAGCAGTTCCAATCCGGACACTGAAGCTTTCTTT.

This clonotype has a handful of counts. CDR3 in amino acids: CATSPLAKSYQTPEQFF. In nucleotides, the CDR3 is TGTGCCACCTCCCCTCTGGCCAAAAGCTATCAAACGCCTGAGCAGTTCTTC. The chain carries TRBV19 and TRBJ2-1; D remains ambiguous. Germline V gene data show CDR1 as LNHDA and CDR2 as SQIVND (reference sequence). The CDR3 spans 17 residues. The V and J ends lost 10 bases and 9 bases respectively, with 31 bases between them.

V and J are TRBV19 and TRBJ1-2, with D possibly being TRBD1 (6 bases). Trimming shortened V by 5 bases and J by 4 bases, and 20 bases separated the two germline ends. The length of the CDR3 is 16 residues. Germline CDR1 and CDR2: LNHDA and SQIVND (reference sequence). The CDR3 loop reads CASSGSGNRGGYGYTF. The CDR3 nucleotides read TGTGCCAGTAGTGGTTCCGGGAACAGAGGGGGCTATGGCTACACCTTC.

V and J are TRBV24-1 and TRBJ1-2; D is uncertain. This CDR3 region has 14 residues. The V end lost 4 bases, the J end lost 8 bases, and 16 bases lay between the germline ends. Germline V gene sequence: CDR1 KGHDR, CDR2 SFDVKD. The CDR3 loop reads CATSDPPRVGGYTF. The CDR3 DNA reads as TGTGCCACCAGTGACCCCCCCCGTGTCGGAGGCTACACCTTC.

The genes are TRBV6-1 and TRBJ2-3; weak D call: TRBD2 (6 bases). The germline V gene has CDR1 MNHNS and CDR2 SASEGT. V lost 6 bases, J lost 4 bases, and 14 bases lay in between. CDR3 length: 14 amino acids. CDR3 sequence (DNA): TGTGCCAGCAGCCCCTGGGGGGACGCAGATACGCAGTATTTT. It translates to CASSPWGDADTQYF.

The chain uses TRBV20-1 and TRBJ2-5, with a possible D match to TRBD2 (5 bases). Deletions cut 6 bases from V and 1 base from J, with 18 bases between. Germline V gives CDR1 DFQATT, CDR2 SNEGSKA (reference sequence). There are 15 residues in the CDR3. Here the CDR3 DNA reads TGCAGTGCCTCAAGGCGGCGGACTCTCCAAGAGACCCAGTACTTC. It encodes CSASRRRTLQETQYF.

There are a few counts of this clonotype. The rearrangement joins TRBV20-1 to TRBJ2-1, with TRBD2 matching 11 bases. The V gene's germline CDR1 is DFQATT and CDR2 SNEGSKA (reference sequence). The CDR3 sequence is 14 residues long. V lost 2 bases, J lost 7 bases, and 4 bases stayed unmatched. The CDR3 sequence is CSARTGTSGNEQFF. Written as DNA, the CDR3 is TGCAGTGCTAGAACCGGGACTAGCGGTAATGAGCAGTTCTTC.

This chain connects TRBV2 to TRBJ2-2; the D is unclear. Deletions cut 9 bases from V and 6 bases from J, with 11 bases between. CDR3 size: 12 residues. CDR1 SNHLY and CDR2 FYNNEI come from the germline V gene. This CDR3 reads CASRSYAGELFF. The CDR3, as DNA: TGTGCCAGTCGCTCTTATGCCGGGGAGCTGTTTTTT.